This T cell receptor (beta chain) was sequenced in a study of blood T cells in healthy people across ages. Study-wide points: Both naive CD4+ cell counts and diversity were greater in long-lived donors than in aged donors.

Germline V gives CDR1 MNHEY, CDR2 SVGEGT. The CDR3 contains 13 residues. The germline V and J ends were trimmed by 7 bases and 3 bases, with 10 bases remaining between them. Extracted total RNA amounted to at least 6 micrograms for each sample. Alongside a J-beta primer mix, a sample-barcoded 5' primer served in a second PCR lasting roughly 6 to 11 cycles. TCRdb recomputed calls from the 5' RACE reads with MiXCR, one row per CDR3 protein. Here the sample spans 550,000 to 600,000 distinct CDR3 sequences, roughly 43% being singletons. This clonotype was detected only once. The antigen remains unidentified.

The source material was blood. This chain uses TRBV6-2 or TRBV6-3 with TRBJ1-5, with D possibly matching TRBD1 (6 bases). The sequence came from an elderly man in good health. The CDR3 DNA reads as TGTGCCAGCAACCAGGGGATCAATCAGCCCCAGCATTTT. This translates into CASNQGINQPQHF.